Below, 19 T cell receptor beta chains from the same sample are listed, as sequenced in a study of T cell responses to AZD1222 COVID-19 vaccine. The assay was immunoSEQ multiplex PCR, and TCRdb's table has in-frame clones only and misses some. The profile covers about 160,000 clones, with 88% appearing a single time and more than 5.5% taken by the ten largest. Sequenced material: peripheral blood, taken on day 0 of AZD1222 vaccination. The origin of the receptors is an adult in good health.

The V call is TRBV7-9, the J call TRBJ2-7; tentative D call: TRBD1 (6 bases). Germline V lookup: CDR1 SEHNR, CDR2 FQNEAQ (reference sequence). This CDR3 is built from 13 residues. With 0 bases removed from V and 7 bases from J, the gap between germline ends came to 10 bases. CDR3 nucleotides: TGTGCCAGCAGCTTAGCGGGGGCGCGGGAGCAGTACTTC. It codes for CASSLAGAREQYF.

This clone was counted once. The chain links TRBV27 to TRBJ2-7; D is unclear. The CDR3 is 14 amino acids. Germline CDR1 reads MNHEY; CDR2 reads SMNVEV (reference sequence). Trimming cost V 5 bases and J 3 bases, with 14 bases left between them. In DNA form, the CDR3 reads TGTGCCAGCAGTCTAGGACCCTTTAACTACGAGCAGTACTTC. It codes for CASSLGPFNYEQYF.

This CDR3 reads CASSPSGGYEQYF. In DNA form, the CDR3 reads TGTGCCAGCAGTCCGTCAGGGGGCTACGAGCAGTACTTC. The chain employs TRBV27 and TRBJ2-7, with 7 positions matching TRBD1. This CDR3 comprises 13 residues. Trimming took 5 bases from V and 3 from J; bases not matched to a gene: 4. Germline assignment: CDR1 MNHEY and CDR2 SMNVEV (reference sequence).

The chain carries TRBV3-1 (or the pseudogene TRBV3-2) and TRBJ2-1; TRBD2 might be the D (5 bases). Deletions cut 2 bases from V and 2 bases from J, with 7 bases between. Germline CDR1 reads LGHDT; CDR2 reads YNNKEL (reference sequence). The CDR3 length is 14 residues. The CDR3 DNA reads TGTGCCAGCAGCCAACTGGGAGCCTACAATGAGCAGTTCTTC. It is translated as CASSQLGAYNEQFF.

This chain connects TRBV3-1 (or the pseudogene TRBV3-2) to TRBJ1-6; D possibly corresponds to TRBD1 (5 bases). Trimming left V 2 bases short and J 9 bases short, with 17 bases between. This CDR3 comprises 16 residues. The germline gives CDR1 LGHDT, CDR2 YNNKEL (reference sequence). The CDR3 nucleotides read TGTGCCAGCAGCCAATCCCGGGACGGAAGCCTTTCACCCCTCCACTTT. Its translation: CASSQSRDGSLSPLHF.

The chain carries TRBV4-2 and TRBJ1-5; D possibly corresponds to TRBD1 (5 bases). CDR3 length equals 14 residues. Between the trimmed V and J ends, which lost 5 bases and 0 bases, there was a span of 8 bases. Germline-derived CDR1 and CDR2 are LGHNA and YNFKEQ. This chain's CDR3 is CASSKTASNQPQHF. Here the CDR3 DNA reads TGTGCCAGCAGCAAGACAGCTAGCAATCAGCCCCAGCATTTT.

This clone has just one count. Additional DNA sequences in this sample encode the identical CDR3. The rearrangement joins TRBV6-2 or TRBV6-3 to TRBJ2-7; tentative D call: TRBD1 (5 bases). CDR1 is MNHEY and CDR2 is SVGEGT in the germline V gene. This CDR3 spans 14 amino acids. The germline V and J ends were trimmed by 3 bases and 1 base, with 10 bases remaining between them. In nucleotides, the CDR3 is TGTGCCAGCAGTTATTCCCAGGGTTCCTACGAGCAGTACTTC. It yields the protein CASSYSQGSYEQYF.

The count of this clone is one. The chain joins TRBV24-1 to TRBJ2-5; 7 positions match TRBD1. The V and J ends lost 4 bases and 10 bases, in that order; junction bases with no gene match: 5. Germline V gives CDR1 KGHDR, CDR2 SFDVKD. This CDR3 is 12 amino acids long. CDR3 nucleotides: TGTGCCACCAGTGAAAAGGGACAGAACCAGTACTTC. Encoded protein: CATSEKGQNQYF.

The chain has TRBV28 and TRBJ1-4; no reliable D call. Trimming stripped 6 bases from V and 2 bases from J, with 10 bases between. CDR1 is MDHEN, CDR2 SYDVKM, per germline. This CDR3 has 14 amino acids. Written as DNA, the CDR3 is TGTGCCAGCAGCATAGGACCGACTAATGAAAAACTGTTTTTT. Its protein is CASSIGPTNEKLFF.

The V and J genes are TRBV18 and TRBJ1-1; a weak D match, TRBD1 (6 bases). This CDR3 spans 14 amino acids. Trimming shortened V by 6 bases and J by 1 base, and 12 bases separated the two germline ends. Germline values: CDR1 KGHSH, CDR2 LQKENI. The CDR3 loop reads CASSRQEKNTEAFF. The CDR3 DNA is TGTGCCAGCTCCAGACAGGAGAAGAACACTGAAGCTTTCTTT. The variable domain in full, with the rest retrieved from reference TRBV18 and TRBJ1-1, is NAGVMQNPRHLVRRRGQEARLRCSPMKGHSHVYWYRQLPEEGLKFMVYLQKENIIDESGMPKERFSAEFPKEGPSILRIQQVVRGDSAAYFCASSRQEKNTEAFFGQGTRLTVV.

The gene calls are TRBV27 and TRBJ1-2, with D possibly matching TRBD1 (6 bases). Germline V gene lookup returns CDR1 MNHEY and CDR2 SMNVEV (reference sequence). This CDR3 contains 14 residues. V shed 0 bases and J shed 3 bases, with 8 bases lying between them. The CDR3 DNA follows: TGTGCCAGCAGTTTATCGTACAGGGACTATGGCTACACCTTC. Amino acid sequence: CASSLSYRDYGYTF.

The chain recombines TRBV4-1 with TRBJ2-2; D remains ambiguous. The CDR3 consists of 13 residues. Germline CDR1 reads MGHRA; CDR2 reads YSYEKL. V was pared by 4 bases and J by 4 bases, with 7 bases between. CDR3 sequence (DNA): TGCGCCAGCAGCCGAGAAGGCACCGGGGAGCTGTTTTTT. Translated, it gives CASSREGTGELFF.

This clone was seen a single time. The CDR3 DNA reads TGTGCCACCAGGGACAGTGGACCAAAAGAGACCCAGTACTTC. This encodes CATRDSGPKETQYF. The chain uses TRBV24-1 and TRBJ2-5; TRBD1 is a possible D gene (6 bases). V lost 7 bases, J lost 3 bases, and 14 bases lay in between. The V gene's germline CDR1 is KGHDR and CDR2 SFDVKD. CDR3 length: 14 amino acids.

The chain recombines TRBV4-2 with TRBJ2-1, with TRBD2 matching 12 bases. The CDR3 extends over 16 amino acids. V was clipped by 0 bases and J by 8 bases; unmatched bases: 5. Germline CDR1 and CDR2: LGHNA and YNFKEQ. The CDR3 here is CASSQDPGTSGHEQFF. The CDR3 DNA follows: TGTGCCAGCAGCCAAGATCCCGGGACTAGCGGGCATGAGCAGTTCTTC.

The gene calls are TRBV2 and TRBJ1-5; D gene ambiguous. CDR1 and CDR2 (germline): SNHLY, FYNNEI. CDR3 size: 11 residues. Trimming cost V 6 bases and J 5 bases, with 5 bases left between them. This CDR3 is CASRKYQPQHF. The CDR3 DNA sequence: TGTGCCAGCAGGAAGTATCAGCCCCAGCATTTT.

CDR3 protein: CASSLYGSRDGMETQYF. In DNA, the CDR3 is TGTGCCAGCAGTTTGTACGGGTCCAGGGACGGGATGGAAACCCAGTACTTC. The genes are TRBV28 and TRBJ2-5; D tentatively fits TRBD1 or TRBD2 (5 bases each). Germline V CDR1 and CDR2: MDHEN, SYDVKM. The CDR3 is 17 amino acids. V was cut by 3 bases and J by 8 bases, with 25 bases left in between. Based on the CDR3 plus reference TRBV28 and TRBJ2-5, the full variable domain is DVKVTQSSRYLVKRTGEKVFLECVQDMDHENMFWYRQDPGLGLRLIYFSYDVKMKEKGDIPEGYSVSREKKERFSLILESASTNQTSMYLCASSLYGSRDGMETQYFGPGTRLLVL.

The chain carries TRBV6-5 and TRBJ1-1; D may be TRBD1 (5 bases). V lost 8 bases and J 8 bases, leaving 15 bases between the germline ends. CDR3 length: 12 amino acids. The V gene's germline CDR1 is MNHEY and CDR2 SVGAGI. The CDR3 bases are TGTGCCAGCTGGGACGGGGTCGGCGAAGCTTTCTTT. Encoded protein: CASWDGVGEAFF.

V usage is TRBV5-4 and J usage is TRBJ1-6, with a possible D match to TRBD1 (6 bases). Germline values: CDR1 SGHNT, CDR2 YYREEE (reference sequence). Trimming stripped 0 bases from V and 10 bases from J, with 11 bases between. This CDR3 is built from 14 residues. The CDR3 protein is CASSLGGGGSPLHF. As DNA, the CDR3 is TGTGCCAGCAGCTTGGGTGGTGGGGGCTCACCCCTCCACTTT. Full variable domain (missing parts from reference TRBV5-4 and TRBJ1-6): ETGVTQSPTHLIKTRGQQVTLRCSSQSGHNTVSWYQQALGQGPQFIFQYYREEENGRGNFPPRFSGLQFPNYSSELNVNALELDDSALYLCASSLGGGGSPLHFGNGTRLTVT.

This clone was seen just once. This chain links TRBV7-8 with TRBJ1-1; D is ambiguous. Per germline, CDR1 SGHVS and CDR2 FQNEAQ. The CDR3 length is 16 residues. V lost 4 bases, J lost 10 bases, and 25 bases lay in between. DNA of the CDR3: TGTGCCAGCAGCTCCCATAGGAGGACTCGGGGATCCGGAGCTTTCTTT. It encodes CASSSHRRTRGSGAFF.